This T cell receptor (beta chain) was profiled in a study of cytomegalovirus exposure and HLA in healthy donors. The study, taken as a whole, reports: Association of a missense DCLRE1C variant with TCR beta V- and J-gene trimming was reported in a later analysis.

PCR involved 60 Vbeta and 13 Jbeta primers. Data came from immunoSEQ multiplex PCR; TCRdb stores just in-frame clones and leaves some out. The sample has around 110,000 clones, around 81% seen once; the top ten hold roughly 3.9%. This CDR3 is 16 amino acids long. The V and J ends lost 1 base and 2 bases respectively, with 12 bases between them. Germline CDR1 reads SGHNT; CDR2 reads YYREEE (reference sequence). The count of this clone is one. Its antigen remains unknown. J is TRBJ2-2 and V is TRBV5-4; no definite D call. The sequence came from a woman aged 30 to 39 in good health and CMV-seronegative. Source material: PBMCs. Here the CDR3 reads CASSLSPNSNTGELFF. Written as DNA, the CDR3 is TGTGCCAGCAGCTTGAGTCCGAATAGCAACACCGGGGAGCTGTTTTTT.